This is a list of T cell receptor beta chains from one sample in a study of T cell repertoires in cytomegalovirus infection. MiXCR was run by TCRdb on the reads, yielding one entry per CDR3 protein. The sample records 300,000 or so distinct CDR3 sequences, roughly a tenth being singletons. Material: PBMCs. The receptors here all came from a human donor in good health (CMV status not recorded). Some clones in this sample may be carry-over from other donors' samples. CDR3s include the opening cysteine and the closing phenylalanine or tryptophan. The D gene is left open where the match is weak. Expanded clones get a size class; other rows say once, few or many, or leave the size out.

many	-	TRBV19	TRBJ2-5	TGTGCCAGTAGTCCCCCCCGTTCCGAAATGGGGACCCAGTACTTC	CASSPPRSEMGTQYF
few	-	TRBV7-9	TRBJ2-7	TGTGCCAGCAGCTTATTAGTATTGCCCTACGAGCAGTACTTC	CASSLLVLPYEQYF
many	-	TRBV6-5	TRBJ1-3	TGTGCCAGCAGTTACCTGGGCTCCTCGGCTGGAAACACCATATATTTT	CASSYLGSSAGNTIYF
many	-	TRBV19	TRBJ1-6	TGTGCCAGTAGTATACCCTCGGGATGGAATTCACCCCTCCACTTT	CASSIPSGWNSPLHF
few	-	TRBV28	TRBJ1-2	TGTGCCAGCAGTTTAACGGCTGGGGACTATGGCTACACCTTC	CASSLTAGDYGYTF
many	-	TRBV7-2	TRBJ2-5	TGTGCCAGCAGCTTTACTCCACAAGAGACCCAGTACTTC	CASSFTPQETQYF
many	-	TRBV5-4	TRBJ2-7	TGTGCCAGCAGCAAGGACCGGACCTACGAGCAGTACTTC	CASSKDRTYEQYF
many	-	TRBV29-1	TRBJ2-2	TGCAGCGTTGACACAGGAAACACCGGGGAGCTGTTTTTT	CSVDTGNTGELFF
-	-	TRBV5-1	TRBJ1-6	TGCGCCAGCAGCTTCGGGGGGATAAAGTCACCCCTCCACTTT	CASSFGGIKSPLHF
many	TRBD1	TRBV7-2	TRBJ1-5	TGTGCCAGCAGCCCCGACAGGGGTAAGATAGCCCAGCATTTT	CASSPDRGKIAQHF
many	TRBD2	TRBV20-1	TRBJ2-7	TGCAGTGCTAGAAAGCGGGGGGAATCCTACGAGCAGTACTTC	CSARKRGESYEQYF
many	-	TRBV7-2	TRBJ1-2	TGTGCCAGCAGCGAACGCTCCGGGTCTAACTATGGCTACACCTTC	CASSERSGSNYGYTF
many	TRBD2	TRBV12-3/TRBV12-4	TRBJ2-2	TGTGCCAGCAGTTCCGCAGCGGGGGGGAACACCGGGGAGCTGTTTTTT	CASSSAAGGNTGELFF
many	TRBD2	TRBV7-2	TRBJ2-2	TGTGCCAGCAGCCGGACTAGCGGGGGGGGGGAGCTGTTTTTT	CASSRTSGGGELFF
many	TRBD1	TRBV20-1	TRBJ2-7	TGCAGTGCTGGCCGGGACAGGGGGCGTGAGCAGTACTTC	CSAGRDRGREQYF
few	-	TRBV18	TRBJ2-5	TGTGCCAGCTCCCAAGGTGGGGTACCTCAAGAGACCCAGTACTTC	CASSQGGVPQETQYF
many	TRBD1	TRBV7-2	TRBJ1-2	TGTGCCAGCAGCTTATACAGGGGCGATGGCTACACCTTC	CASSLYRGDGYTF
few	TRBD1	TRBV2	TRBJ2-7	TGTGCCAGCAGTGTAGGGACAGTCGGTATCTACGAGCAGTACTTC	CASSVGTVGIYEQYF
-	-	TRBV28	TRBJ2-5	TGTGCCAGCAGTGGGGGCGCAGGGTCAGAGACCCAGTACTTC	CASSGGAGSETQYF
-	-	TRBV28	TRBJ1-2	TGTGCCAGCAGCAACACAGGGCTCGGCTACACCTTC	CASSNTGLGYTF
many	-	TRBV20-1	TRBJ1-4	TGCAGTGCCTTTGGGGGCAGGGATGAAAAACTGTTTTTT	CSAFGGRDEKLFF
many	TRBD1	TRBV20-1	TRBJ1-5	TGCAGTGCTAGGACAGGGGACCAGCCCCAGCATTTT	CSARTGDQPQHF
few	-	TRBV20-1	TRBJ2-2	TGCAGTGCTAGACGGGGATCTTTCGGGGAGCTGTTTTTT	CSARRGSFGELFF